The T cell receptor beta chain described here comes from a study of identifying expanded T cells in peripheral blood. Study-wide points: Variance in clone template counts between approximately two-week samples significantly increased with total template count across all healthy donors. About 1.3 clones differed between technical replicates, versus around 15 and 19 over time.

Germline V gene sequence: CDR1 LGHNA, CDR2 YNFKEQ. CDR3 size: 16 residues. The V end lost 0 bases, the J end lost 0 bases, and 8 bases lay between the germline ends. Only in-frame clones appear in the TCRdb table, and some are missing; sequencing was by immunoSEQ multiplex PCR. The table includes about 89,000 clones, 88% detected once. No infections or other immune events were documented during collection. Note on this clone: Its antigen is undetermined.

The rearrangement joins TRBV4-2 to TRBJ2-2; a weak D match, TRBD1 (6 bases). The clonotype originates from a person aged 18 to 69 in good health. The specimen was blood. CDR3 nucleotide sequence: TGTGCCAGCAGCCAAGACAGGGGCCCGAACACCGGGGAGCTGTTTTTT. It translates to CASSQDRGPNTGELFF.